This is a list of T cell receptor beta chains from one sample in a study of T cells in Graves' hyperthyroidism and ophthalmopathy. One entry per CDR3 protein results from TCRdb running MiXCR on the multiplex PCR reads. This sample has 280,000 or so distinct CDR3 sequences, with less than 30% found just once. Sequencing used blood. The receptors were gathered from a man between 35 and 55 years old with Graves' hyperthyroidism that later progressed to Graves' ophthalmopathy. Both conserved end residues are part of each CDR3. The D gene is left open where the match is weak. The size of a clone is reported for some rows only, either as once, few or many, or as a class for expanded clones.

v_call	j_call	clone_size	d_call	cdr3_aa	cdr3_nt
TRBV27	TRBJ1-1	NA	NA	CASSLRSTEAFF	TGTGCCAGCAGCCTAAGGAGCACTGAAGCTTTCTTT
TRBV27	TRBJ2-7	many	NA	CASMRQASAYEQYF	TGTGCCAGCATGCGGCAGGCCTCAGCCTACGAGCAGTACTTC
TRBV12-3/TRBV12-4	TRBJ2-7	many	TRBD2	CASRPPGLAGVEQYF	TGTGCCAGCAGACCTCCGGGACTAGCGGGAGTCGAGCAGTACTTC
TRBV6-1	TRBJ1-3	many	NA	CASSEGNGNTIYF	TGTGCCAGCAGTGAAGGGAACGGAAACACCATATATTTT
TRBV5-6	TRBJ1-1	NA	NA	CASSLNRAMNTEAFF	TGTGCCAGCAGCCTTAACAGGGCAATGAACACTGAAGCTTTCTTT
TRBV6-2/TRBV6-3	TRBJ2-5	NA	TRBD2	CASSYGREKETQYF	TGTGCCAGCAGTTATGGGCGGGAGAAAGAGACCCAGTACTTC
TRBV15	TRBJ2-2	many	TRBD1	CATSARGQANTGELFF	TGTGCCACCAGCGCGAGAGGACAGGCAAACACCGGGGAGCTGTTTTTT
TRBV28	TRBJ2-7	NA	TRBD2	CASRAGAYEQYF	TGTGCCAGCAGAGCGGGAGCCTACGAGCAGTACTTC
TRBV25-1	TRBJ1-2	NA	TRBD1	CASSPGGLWGYGYTF	TGTGCCAGCAGTCCAGGGGGCCTATGGGGCTATGGCTACACCTTC
TRBV7-8	TRBJ1-5	many	NA	CASSLERFRDNQPQHF	TGTGCCAGCAGCTTAGAGCGCTTCAGAGACAATCAGCCCCAGCATTTT
TRBV18	TRBJ2-5	NA	TRBD1	CASSPQGAVETQYF	TGTGCCAGCTCACCACAGGGGGCGGTGGAGACCCAGTACTTC
TRBV15	TRBJ1-1	many	NA	CATRPGPLTEAFF	TGTGCCACCAGGCCGGGCCCACTCACTGAAGCTTTCTTT
TRBV24-1	TRBJ2-2	many	TRBD2	CATGGSGSYTGELFF	TGTGCCACAGGTGGTAGCGGGAGTTACACCGGGGAGCTGTTTTTT
TRBV6-5	TRBJ2-2	many	NA	CASLVYANTGELFF	TGTGCCAGCCTGGTCTATGCGAACACCGGGGAGCTGTTTTTT
TRBV5-1	TRBJ2-2	NA	NA	CASSLDTPRTGELFF	TGCGCCAGCAGCCTGGACACGCCGCGGACCGGGGAGCTGTTTTTT
TRBV11-2	TRBJ2-7	many	TRBD1	CASRRPGQGVYEQYF	TGTGCCAGCAGGCGACCGGGACAGGGGGTATACGAGCAGTACTTC
TRBV6-5	TRBJ1-5	NA	NA	CASSYVGRGRNQPQHF	TGTGCCAGCAGTTATGTGGGACGAGGCCGCAATCAGCCCCAGCATTTT
TRBV6-1	TRBJ1-2	many	TRBD1	CASSLLVRDRANYGYTF	TGTGCCAGCAGTCTCCTTGTCCGGGACAGAGCTAACTATGGCTACACCTTC
TRBV5-1	TRBJ2-7	many	NA	CASSFRRGEAYEQYF	TGCGCCAGCAGCTTTAGACGAGGGGAGGCCTACGAGCAGTACTTC
TRBV6-2/TRBV6-3	TRBJ2-7	many	NA	CASSYFGISYEQYF	TGTGCCAGCAGTTATTTCGGGATTTCCTACGAGCAGTACTTC
TRBV4-1	TRBJ1-2	many	NA	CASSQVGLGYTF	TGCGCCAGCAGCCAAGTAGGGCTTGGCTACACCTTC
TRBV6-5	TRBJ2-7	many	TRBD1	CASSSQGAVSYEQYF	TGTGCCAGCAGTTCCCAGGGGGCTGTTTCCTACGAGCAGTACTTC
TRBV20-1	TRBJ2-5	many	TRBD2	CSAPGGETQYF	TGCAGTGCTCCGGGGGGGGAGACCCAGTACTTC
TRBV11-2	TRBJ2-7	many	TRBD2	CASSLSGRASYEQYF	TGTGCCAGCAGCCTAAGCGGGAGGGCCTCCTACGAGCAGTACTTC
TRBV7-9	TRBJ2-5	NA	NA	CASSITLTAPGTQYF	TGTGCCAGCAGCATCACCCTGACAGCGCCTGGTACCCAGTACTTC
TRBV6-1	TRBJ1-1	many	NA	CASTPRGSNTEAFF	TGTGCCAGCACCCCACGTGGGTCGAACACTGAAGCTTTCTTT
TRBV18	TRBJ2-7	NA	NA	CASQRMGYEQYF	TGTGCCAGCCAGAGGATGGGGTACGAGCAGTACTTC
TRBV29-1	TRBJ2-6	many	NA	CSVAKTPGANVLTF	TGCAGCGTTGCGAAAACCCCTGGGGCCAACGTCCTGACTTTC
TRBV3-1	TRBJ2-7	NA	NA	CASSRQGSHEQYF	TGTGCCAGCAGCCGGCAGGGTTCCCACGAGCAGTACTTC
TRBV28	TRBJ2-7	many	NA	CASRTQGLYEQYF	TGTGCCAGCAGGACACAAGGACTCTACGAGCAGTACTTC
TRBV12-3/TRBV12-4	TRBJ2-1	many	NA	CASSFGGTEQFF	TGTGCCAGCAGTTTTGGCGGGACTGAGCAGTTCTTC
TRBV20-1	TRBJ2-7	many	TRBD2	CSATGLAGYEQYF	TGCAGTGCTACGGGACTAGCGGGTTACGAGCAGTACTTC
TRBV11-2	TRBJ1-1	few	NA	CASSLWVENTEAFF	TGTGCCAGCAGCTTATGGGTGGAGAACACTGAAGCTTTCTTT
TRBV7-2	TRBJ1-5	many	NA	CASSLGAGGARQPQHF	TGTGCCAGCAGCTTAGGAGCGGGTGGGGCTCGTCAGCCCCAGCATTTT
TRBV2	TRBJ2-3	many	NA	CASGRHASTDTQYF	TGTGCCAGCGGGCGGCACGCTAGCACAGATACGCAGTATTTT
TRBV11-2	TRBJ1-5	few	NA	CASSLVSGQTNQPQHF	TGTGCCAGCAGCTTAGTAAGCGGGCAAACTAATCAGCCCCAGCATTTT
TRBV12-3/TRBV12-4	TRBJ1-1	many	NA	CASSSQGRATEAFF	TGTGCCAGCAGTTCCCAGGGTCGGGCCACTGAAGCTTTCTTT
TRBV28	TRBJ2-5	few	NA	CASSFRDRPETQYF	TGTGCCAGCAGTTTCCGGGACCGTCCGGAGACCCAGTACTTC
TRBV6-5	TRBJ1-1	NA	NA	CASSLNERMNTEAFF	TGTGCCAGCAGTTTGAACGAAAGGATGAACACTGAAGCTTTCTTT
TRBV28	TRBJ2-7	many	NA	CASSHFDKPYEQYF	TGTGCCAGCAGCCACTTTGATAAGCCCTACGAGCAGTACTTC
TRBV12-3/TRBV12-4	TRBJ2-6	many	NA	CASSFTVSGANVLTF	TGTGCCAGCAGTTTTACTGTCTCTGGGGCCAACGTCCTGACTTTC
TRBV4-2	TRBJ1-3	many	NA	CASSQVKPGNTIYF	TGTGCCAGCAGCCAGGTAAAACCTGGAAACACCATATATTTT
TRBV24-1	TRBJ2-2	many	NA	CATRGRASGELFF	TGTGCCACCAGGGGGCGAGCTAGCGGGGAGCTGTTTTTT
TRBV6-1	TRBJ1-2	many	NA	CASSQTGRDGYTF	TGTGCCAGCAGTCAAACAGGGAGGGACGGCTACACCTTC
TRBV6-1	TRBJ2-7	NA	NA	CASSERAEQYF	TGTGCCAGCAGTGAAAGGGCCGAGCAGTACTTC
TRBV30	TRBJ1-5	many	NA	CAWSVGHPASQPQHF	TGTGCCTGGAGTGTGGGACATCCCGCAAGTCAGCCCCAGCATTTT
TRBV20-1	TRBJ2-5	NA	TRBD2	CSARFSGRLQETQYF	TGCAGTGCTAGATTTAGCGGGAGGCTCCAAGAGACCCAGTACTTC
TRBV4-1	TRBJ1-1	many	NA	CASSQSPGPDTEAFF	TGCGCCAGCAGCCAATCTCCGGGGCCGGACACTGAAGCTTTCTTT
TRBV28	TRBJ2-7	few	NA	CASTRGDRAYEQYF	TGTGCCAGCACCCGCGGGGATAGGGCCTACGAGCAGTACTTC
TRBV6-1	TRBJ1-2	NA	NA	CASSPDARGYGYTF	TGTGCCAGCAGTCCTGATGCCAGGGGTTATGGCTACACCTTC
TRBV27	TRBJ2-7	many	NA	CASSDNYEQYF	TGTGCCAGCAGCGACAACTACGAGCAGTACTTC